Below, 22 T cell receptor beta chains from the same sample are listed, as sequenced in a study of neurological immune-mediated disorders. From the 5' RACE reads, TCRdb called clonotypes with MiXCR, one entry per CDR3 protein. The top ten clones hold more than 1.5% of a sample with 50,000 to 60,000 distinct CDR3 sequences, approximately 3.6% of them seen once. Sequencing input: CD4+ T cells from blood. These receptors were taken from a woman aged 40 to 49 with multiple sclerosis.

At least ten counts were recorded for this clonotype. Here the CDR3 reads CASSSLKGQGYNEQFF. The DNA for the CDR3 is TGCGCCAGCAGCTCCCTCAAGGGACAGGGGTACAATGAGCAGTTCTTC. The chain carries TRBV5-1 and TRBJ2-1; TRBD1 agrees at 10 bases. The CDR3 is made up of 16 amino acids. CDR1 and CDR2 (germline): SGHRS, YFSETQ. V gave up 3 bases and J gave up 4 bases; unmatched junction bases: 7.

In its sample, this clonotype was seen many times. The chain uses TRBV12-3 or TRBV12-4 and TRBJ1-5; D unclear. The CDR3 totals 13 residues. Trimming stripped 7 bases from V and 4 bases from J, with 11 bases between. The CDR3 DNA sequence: TGTGCCAGCAAAGGGTTAGGAAATCAGCCCCAGCATTTT. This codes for CASKGLGNQPQHF.

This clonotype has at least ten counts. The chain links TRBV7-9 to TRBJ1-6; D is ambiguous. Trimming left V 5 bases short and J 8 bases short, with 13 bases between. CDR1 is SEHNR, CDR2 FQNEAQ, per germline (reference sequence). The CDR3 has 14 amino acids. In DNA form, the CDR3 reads TGTGCCAGCAGCCCTTCCGGGTTACATTCACCCCTCCACTTT. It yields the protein CASSPSGLHSPLHF. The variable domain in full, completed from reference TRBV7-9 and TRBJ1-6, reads DTGVSQNPRHKITKRGQNVTFRCDPISEHNRLYWYRQTLGQGPEFLTYFQNEAQLEKSRLLSDRFSAERPKGSFSTLEIQRTEQGDSAMYLCASSPSGLHSPLHFGNGTRLTVT.

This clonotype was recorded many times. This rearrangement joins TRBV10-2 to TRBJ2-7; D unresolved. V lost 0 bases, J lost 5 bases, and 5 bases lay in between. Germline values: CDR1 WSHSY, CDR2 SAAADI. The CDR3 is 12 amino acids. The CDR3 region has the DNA TGCGCCAGCAGTGAGTCTTGGGACGAGCAGTACTTC. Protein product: CASSESWDEQYF.

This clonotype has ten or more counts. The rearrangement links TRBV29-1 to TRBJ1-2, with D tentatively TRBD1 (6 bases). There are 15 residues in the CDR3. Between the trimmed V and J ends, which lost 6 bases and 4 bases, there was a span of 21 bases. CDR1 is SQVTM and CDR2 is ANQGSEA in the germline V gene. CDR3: CSVRGLEGRGYGYTF. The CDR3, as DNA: TGCAGCGTGAGGGGGTTGGAGGGTCGTGGCTATGGCTACACCTTC.

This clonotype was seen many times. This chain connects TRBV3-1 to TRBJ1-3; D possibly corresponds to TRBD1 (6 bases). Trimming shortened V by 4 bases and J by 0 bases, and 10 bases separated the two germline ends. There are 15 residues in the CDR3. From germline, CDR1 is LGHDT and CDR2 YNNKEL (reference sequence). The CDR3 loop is CASSPYRDSGNTIYF. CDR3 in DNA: TGTGCCAGCAGCCCCTACAGGGACTCTGGAAACACCATATATTTT.

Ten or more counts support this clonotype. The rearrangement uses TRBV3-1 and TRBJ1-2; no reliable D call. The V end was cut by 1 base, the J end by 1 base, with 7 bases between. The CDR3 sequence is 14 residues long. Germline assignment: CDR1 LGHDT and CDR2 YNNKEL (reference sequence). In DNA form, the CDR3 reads TGTGCCAGCAGCCAAGGGGCCGTTAACTATGGCTACACCTTC. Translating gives CASSQGAVNYGYTF.

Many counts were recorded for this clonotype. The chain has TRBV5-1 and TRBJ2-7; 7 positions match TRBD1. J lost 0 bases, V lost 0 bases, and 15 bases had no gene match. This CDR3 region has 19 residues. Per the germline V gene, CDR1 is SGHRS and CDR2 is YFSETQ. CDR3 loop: CASSLARGLRSNNSYEQYF. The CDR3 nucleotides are TGCGCCAGCAGCTTGGCGAGGGGGCTACGATCTAACAACTCCTACGAGCAGTACTTC.

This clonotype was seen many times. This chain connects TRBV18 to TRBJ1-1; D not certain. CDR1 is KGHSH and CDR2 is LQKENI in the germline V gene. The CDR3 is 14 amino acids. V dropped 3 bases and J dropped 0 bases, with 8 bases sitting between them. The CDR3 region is CASSPVRVNTEAFF. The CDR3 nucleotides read TGTGCCAGCTCACCGGTGCGGGTGAACACTGAAGCTTTCTTT. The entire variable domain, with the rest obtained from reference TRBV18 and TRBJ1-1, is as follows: NAGVMQNPRHLVRRRGQEARLRCSPMKGHSHVYWYRQLPEEGLKFMVYLQKENIIDESGMPKERFSAEFPKEGPSILRIQQVVRGDSAAYFCASSPVRVNTEAFFGQGTRLTVV.

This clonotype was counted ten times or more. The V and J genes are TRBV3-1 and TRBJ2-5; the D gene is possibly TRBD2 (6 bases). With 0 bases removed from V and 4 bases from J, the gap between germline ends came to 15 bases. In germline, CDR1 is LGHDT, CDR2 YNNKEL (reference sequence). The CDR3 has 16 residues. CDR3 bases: TGTGCCAGCAGCCAAGACCGGGGGTCGCGGGGAGAGACCCAGTACTTC. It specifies CASSQDRGSRGETQYF.

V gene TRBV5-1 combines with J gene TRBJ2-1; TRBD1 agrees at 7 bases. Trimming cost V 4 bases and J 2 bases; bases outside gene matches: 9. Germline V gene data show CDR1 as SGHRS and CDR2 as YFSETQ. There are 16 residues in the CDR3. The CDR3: CASSEGAGAAYNEQFF. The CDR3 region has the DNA TGCGCCAGCAGCGAGGGGGCAGGGGCAGCCTACAATGAGCAGTTCTTC. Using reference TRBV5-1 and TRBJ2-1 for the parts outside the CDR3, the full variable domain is KAGVTQTPRYLIKTRGQQVTLSCSPISGHRSVSWYQQTPGQGLQFLFEYFSETQRNKGNFPGRFSGRQFSNSRSEMNVSTLELGDSALYLCASSEGAGAAYNEQFFGPGTRLTVL.

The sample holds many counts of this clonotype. This CDR3 reads CASRDQGTLPQHF. CDR3 nucleotide sequence: TGTGCCAGCAGAGATCAGGGTACGCTGCCCCAGCATTTT. The chain recombines TRBV2 with TRBJ1-5; the D gene is possibly TRBD1 (5 bases). Trimming shortened V by 6 bases and J by 9 bases, and 15 bases separated the two germline ends. This CDR3 is built from 13 residues. CDR1 is SNHLY and CDR2 is FYNNEI in the germline V gene.

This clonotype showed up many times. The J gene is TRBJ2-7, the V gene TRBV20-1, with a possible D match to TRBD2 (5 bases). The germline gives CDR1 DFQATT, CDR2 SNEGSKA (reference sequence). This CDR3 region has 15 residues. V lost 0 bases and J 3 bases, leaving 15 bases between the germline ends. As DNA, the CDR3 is TGCAGTGCTAGAGATGTCAAATCGGGGATCTACGAGCAGTACTTC. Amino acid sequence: CSARDVKSGIYEQYF.

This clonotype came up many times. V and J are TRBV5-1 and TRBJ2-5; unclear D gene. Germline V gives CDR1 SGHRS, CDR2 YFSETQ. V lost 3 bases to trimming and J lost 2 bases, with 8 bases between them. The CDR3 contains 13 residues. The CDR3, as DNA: TGCGCCAGCAGCTCCCAAGCTCAAGAGACCCAGTACTTC. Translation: CASSSQAQETQYF.

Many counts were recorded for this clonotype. Here the CDR3 DNA reads TGTGCCAGCAGCGCGTCCTCCTGGGGGCCCCAGCATTTT. Its translation is CASSASSWGPQHF. The chain uses TRBV7-8 and TRBJ1-5; D is uncertain. This CDR3 comprises 13 residues. V lost 5 bases and J 9 bases, leaving 14 bases between the germline ends. Germline V gene lookup returns CDR1 SGHVS and CDR2 FQNEAQ. Looking up the rest from reference TRBV7-8 and TRBJ1-5 gives the full variable domain: GAGVSQSPRYKVAKRGQDVALRCDPISGHVSLFWYQQALGQGPEFLTYFQNEAQLDKSGLPSDRFFAERPEGSVSTLKIQRTQQEDSAVYLCASSASSWGPQHFGDGTRLSIL.

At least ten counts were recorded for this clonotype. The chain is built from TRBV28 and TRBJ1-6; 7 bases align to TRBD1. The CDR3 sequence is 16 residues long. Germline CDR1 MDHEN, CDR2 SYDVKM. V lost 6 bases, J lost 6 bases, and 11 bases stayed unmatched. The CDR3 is CASSLPGTEFNSPLHF. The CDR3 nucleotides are TGTGCCAGCAGCCTCCCCGGGACAGAATTTAATTCACCCCTCCACTTT.

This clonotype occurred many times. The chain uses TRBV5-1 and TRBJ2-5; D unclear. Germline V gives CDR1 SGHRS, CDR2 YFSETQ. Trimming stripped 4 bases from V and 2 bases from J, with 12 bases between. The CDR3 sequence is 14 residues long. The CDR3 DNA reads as TGCGCCAGCAGCCGGATAGCCCAACAAGAGACCCAGTACTTC. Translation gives CASSRIAQQETQYF.

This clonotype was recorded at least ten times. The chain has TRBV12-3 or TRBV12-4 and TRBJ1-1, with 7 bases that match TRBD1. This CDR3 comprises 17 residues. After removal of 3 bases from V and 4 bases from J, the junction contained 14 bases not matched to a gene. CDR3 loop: CASSLVRQGGFGTEAFF. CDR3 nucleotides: TGTGCCAGCAGTTTGGTGAGACAGGGAGGTTTTGGCACTGAAGCTTTCTTT.

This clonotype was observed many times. The CDR3 region has the DNA TGTGCCAGCAGCCAGCGGGGGGGAGTCTCCGAGCAGTACTTC. Its protein product is CASSQRGGVSEQYF. V gene TRBV3-1 combines with J gene TRBJ2-7; 9 bases are shared with TRBD2. This CDR3 is 14 amino acids long. Germline assignment: CDR1 LGHDT and CDR2 YNNKEL (reference sequence). The V segment lost 3 bases and the J segment 6 bases; nucleotides outside the gene matches: 6.

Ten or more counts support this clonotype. The CDR3 DNA reads TGCAGTGCTAGAGTCGGGGGCGTCTCCTACAATGAGCAGTTCTTC. This sequence encodes CSARVGGVSYNEQFF. The chain combines TRBV20-1 with TRBJ2-1; TRBD1 or TRBD2 may be the D gene (6 bases each). Germline CDR1 and CDR2: DFQATT and SNEGSKA (reference sequence). The CDR3 is 15 residues long. V lost 1 base to trimming and J lost 0 bases, with 10 bases between them.

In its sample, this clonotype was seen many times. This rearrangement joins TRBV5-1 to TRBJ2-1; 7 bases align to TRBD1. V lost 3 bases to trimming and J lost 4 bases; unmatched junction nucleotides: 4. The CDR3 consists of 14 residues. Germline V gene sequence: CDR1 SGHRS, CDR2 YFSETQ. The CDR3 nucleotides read TGCGCCAGCAGCTCCGGGACAGTTTACAATGAGCAGTTCTTC. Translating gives CASSSGTVYNEQFF.

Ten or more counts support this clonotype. CDR3 region: CAIRDRENTEAFF. Written as DNA, the CDR3 is TGTGCCATAAGGGACAGGGAGAACACTGAAGCTTTCTTT. The chain recombines TRBV10-3 with TRBJ1-1, with 9 positions matching TRBD1. Trimming cost V 9 bases and J 1 base; bases outside gene matches: 3. Germline CDR1 is ENHRY and CDR2 is SYGVKD. This CDR3 contains 13 residues.